This record concerns one T cell receptor beta chain sequence. Its antigen is as yet unknown. The data were taken from a study of identical twins. V dropped 5 bases and J dropped 2; count of bases not matched to a gene: 7. Per germline, CDR1 SQVTM and CDR2 ANQGSEA. The CDR3 spans 14 residues. Regarding the study as a whole: Excess sharing between twins was weaker in beta out-of-frame sequences. For monozygotic twins, models underestimated out-of-frame TCR alpha sharing.

TCRdb used MiXCR to reprocess the 5' RACE reads, holding one entry per CDR3 protein. The sample yields a few hundred thousand distinct CDR3 sequences, 18% seen once. Sequencing was performed on naive T cells sorted from blood. This receptor was obtained from a man aged 45-65 years in good health. The chain joins TRBV29-1 to TRBJ2-7, with 9 bases that match TRBD1. This chain's CDR3 is CSVKVRQGAYEQYF. In nucleotides, the CDR3 is TGCAGCGTTAAAGTGAGACAGGGGGCCTACGAGCAGTACTTC.